This TCR beta chain was recovered during a study of blood T cells in healthy people across ages. Study-wide results and caveats: Diversity figures derived from one million T cells were judged to underestimate the true value. Long-lived donors had more naive CD4+ cells and higher diversity than aged donors. A roughly linear fall in TCR beta diversity per million T cells was seen with increasing age.

Next came a second PCR, run for about 7 to 12 cycles, which used a sample-barcoded 5' primer along with a J-beta primer mix. One entry per CDR3 protein, called by TCRdb with MiXCR from the 5' RACE reads. The sample has hundreds of thousands of distinct CDR3 sequences, 20% to 25% seen once. This clonotype was picked up a small number of times. The antigen is not known. The V gene's germline CDR1 is SGHVS and CDR2 FQNEAQ. With 2 bases removed from V and 7 bases from J, the gap between germline ends came to 8 bases. The CDR3 sequence is 13 residues long. Around 9.4 milliliters was the volume of peripheral blood drawn from each donor.

This TCR was recovered from a man aged 65 to 85 in good health. J is TRBJ2-2 and V is TRBV7-8; D gene unclear. Sequencing was done on a sample of blood. The CDR3 coding sequence is TGTGCCAGCAGCTTAAAAAGAGGCGGGGAGCTGTTTTTT. Translation: CASSLKRGGELFF.